Below, 6 T cell receptor beta chains from the same sample are listed, as sequenced in a study of cytomegalovirus exposure and HLA in healthy donors. Both 60 Vbeta primers and 13 Jbeta primers went into the PCR. Assay: immunoSEQ multiplex PCR; the TCRdb copy retains only in-frame clones and omits some. Of roughly 68,000 clones listed, approximately 70% were seen once; the top ten hold about 22%. What was sequenced was PBMCs. The receptors here all came from a man aged 35 to 55 in good health and CMV-seropositive.

This chain connects TRBV6-6 to TRBJ2-7; TRBD2 might be the D (6 bases). From germline, CDR1 is MNHNY and CDR2 SVGAGI (reference sequence). The CDR3 has 15 amino acids. Trimming pared 1 base from V and 2 bases from J, leaving 12 bases between. CDR3 protein: CASSYWSSVPYEQYF. CDR3 nucleotide sequence: TGTGCCAGCAGTTACTGGTCTAGCGTTCCCTACGAGCAGTACTTC.

The chain couples TRBV7-9 to TRBJ2-5; D gene ambiguous. V lost 6 bases and J lost 8, with 10 bases in between. Germline V lookup: CDR1 SEHNR, CDR2 FQNEAQ (reference sequence). The CDR3 contains 11 residues. The CDR3 DNA reads as TGTGCCAGCAGAGATCTATATACCCAGTACTTC. Its protein product is CASRDLYTQYF.

This clone was found a few times. The chain recombines TRBV7-9 with TRBJ1-2, with D tentatively TRBD1 (5 bases). CDR3 length: 14 residues. Trimming cost V 0 bases and J 4 bases, with 9 bases left between them. Germline V gene sequence: CDR1 SEHNR, CDR2 FQNEAQ (reference sequence). This CDR3 reads CASSLAGTLYGYTF. The DNA of the CDR3 is TGTGCCAGCAGCTTAGCAGGGACTCTCTATGGCTACACCTTC.

A remark on this clone: Other nucleotide sequences from this sample produce the same CDR3. V is TRBV18 and J is TRBJ1-6; D may be TRBD1 (5 bases). The CDR3 is 15 residues long. Germline loops: CDR1 KGHSH, CDR2 LQKENI. V lost 1 base to trimming and J lost 7 bases, with 11 bases between them. The CDR3 spells CASSPLTGPNSPLHF. The CDR3 nucleotides read TGTGCCAGCTCACCACTTACAGGCCCGAATTCACCCCTCCACTTT.

This clone is a singleton in its sample. DNA for the CDR3: TGTGCCAGCAGTGCTTCGTGGACAGGGGGCGCCGACACTGAAGCTTTCTTT. Residues: CASSASWTGGADTEAFF. The rearrangement links TRBV6-1 to TRBJ1-1; TRBD1 agrees at 11 bases. After removal of 4 bases from V and 3 bases from J, the junction contained 10 bases not matched to a gene. CDR1 is MNHNS and CDR2 is SASEGT in the germline V gene. CDR3 size: 17 residues.

The CDR3 bases are TGTGCCTCATCCGGTACAGGGGGCACTGAGCAGTTCTTC. It is translated as CASSGTGGTEQFF. J is TRBJ2-1 and V is TRBV19; TRBD1 matches at 9 bases. The CDR3 has 13 amino acids. Germline CDR1 reads LNHDA; CDR2 reads SQIVND (reference sequence). J was trimmed by 9 bases and V by 11 bases; bases with no gene match: 11.